Listed below are T cell receptor beta chains from one sample, sequenced in a study of T-cell reconstitution after alpha-beta-depleted transplantation in children. TCRdb analysed the PCR reads with MiXCR anew, one entry per CDR3 protein. The table records some 490,000 distinct CDR3 sequences, around 12% of them present only once. The material sequenced was PBMCs from the stem cell graft donor, taken from the stem cell graft. The receptors originated from a human donor who donated a stem cell graft to a child with combined immunodeficiency. CDR3s include the opening cysteine and the closing phenylalanine or tryptophan. Where a row states a size, it is once, few, many or the class of an expanded clone; other rows omit it.

clone_size,v_call,cdr3_aa
few,TRBV5-1,CASSWDRGDYEQYF
many,TRBV29-1,CSVVMPSGRIYEQYF
.,TRBV7-9,CASSLAGTGNQPQHF
.,TRBV5-1,CASSWGQTTGEQFF
many,TRBV12-3/TRBV12-4,CASSLETGVTEQFF
many,TRBV12-3/TRBV12-4,CASSLEGLASIQYF
few,TRBV6-2/TRBV6-3,CASSYGTQGGDEQFF
many,TRBV29-1,CSVVNRGSISGANVLTF
few,TRBV29-1,CSVQRSPRTEAFF
many,TRBV25-1,CASSGLGSGSETQYF
.,TRBV5-1,CASSATEETQYF
many,TRBV5-1,CASSFSWTEASYEQYF
.,TRBV20-1,CSARDYRESPLHF
.,TRBV30,CAWGRASYEQYF
few,TRBV6-2/TRBV6-3,CASSYFRTSKGEQYF
few,TRBV29-1,CSVEVGVYEQYF
few,TRBV5-1,CASSLEVWDGYTF
few,TRBV28,CASRIQAAPTNEKLFF
.,TRBV7-9,CASSATAETQYF
.,TRBV6-2/TRBV6-3,CASSYPALAGGVDTQYF
many,TRBV10-3,CAISIMVAGPGDTQYF
.,TRBV7-9,CANSTYGNTEAFF
.,TRBV12-3/TRBV12-4,CASSGTSVYEQYF
many,TRBV10-3,CAIRPGHLNEQFF
.,TRBV7-8,CASTGFRSGANVLTF
many,TRBV20-1,CSARVGALGGVINYEQYF
few,TRBV3-1,CASSQAPGVAGYEQFF
few,TRBV19,CAGPGQETYEQYF
few,TRBV30,CAWSVNRVETQYF
few,TRBV6-1,CASSDEGGQETQYF
many,TRBV12-3/TRBV12-4,CASSRLAGLNEQFF
few,TRBV9,CASSVGRDPTDTQYF
many,TRBV7-2,CASSWSGGNTDTQYF
few,TRBV20-1,CSAREMDFSYNEQFF
many,TRBV12-3/TRBV12-4,CASSFYSNQPQHF
.,TRBV7-9,CASIPGQGETQYF
.,TRBV5-6,CASSWDRYSGYTF
.,TRBV20-1,CSARDLNRAVYNEQFF
many,TRBV20-1,CSARLAGGTDTQYF
many,TRBV20-1,CSAVGENTDTQYF
few,TRBV15,CATSSTGNQPQHF
many,TRBV28,CASSSPRRSASYEQYF
few,TRBV11-3,CASSLGTSGRTTSYEQYF
.,TRBV12-3/TRBV12-4,CASSRRASTDTQYF
few,TRBV29-1,CSASNRGPTYTDTQYF